The clone carrying this T cell receptor (beta chain) was seen once. The germline V gene has CDR1 SGHVS and CDR2 FQNEAQ. V was shortened by 5 bases and J by 6 bases, with 10 bases between the two germline ends. This CDR3 region has 12 residues. This specimen comes from a study of blood T cell repertoires in COVID-19. Study overall: The samples span acute and convalescent COVID-19 from the United States, Italy and Spain. PBMCs, B-cell-depleted T cells, or T cells provided the cDNA or gDNA that made up the material.

Study processing details: Reference gene primer amplification gave estimated nucleated cell counts. TCRdb's copy holds only in-frame clones and misses some; the assay was immunoSEQ multiplex PCR. The DNA gave D and trimming, while V, J and clone size come from that table. The sample has about 85,000 clones; approximately 86% are singletons. The chain uses TRBV7-8 and TRBJ1-2; no clear D gene. The sequence was collected from a woman older than 75 with acute or convalescent COVID-19. Specimen: peripheral blood. CDR3 nucleotide sequence: TGTGCCAGCAGCCTGCGGGGAGATGGCTACACCTTC. Its protein product is CASSLRGDGYTF.